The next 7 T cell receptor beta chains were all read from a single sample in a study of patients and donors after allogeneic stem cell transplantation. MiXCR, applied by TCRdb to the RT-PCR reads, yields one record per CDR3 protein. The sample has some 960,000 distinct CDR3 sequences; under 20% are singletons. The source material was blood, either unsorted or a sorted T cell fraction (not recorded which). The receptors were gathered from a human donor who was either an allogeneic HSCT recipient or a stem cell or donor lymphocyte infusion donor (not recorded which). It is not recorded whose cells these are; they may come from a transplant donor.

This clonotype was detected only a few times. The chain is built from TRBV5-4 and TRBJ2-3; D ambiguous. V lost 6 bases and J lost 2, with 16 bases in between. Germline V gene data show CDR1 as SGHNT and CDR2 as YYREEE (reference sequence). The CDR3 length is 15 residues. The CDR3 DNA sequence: TGTGCCAGCAACCCCGACGCAGGATACACAGATACGCAGTATTTT. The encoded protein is CASNPDAGYTDTQYF.

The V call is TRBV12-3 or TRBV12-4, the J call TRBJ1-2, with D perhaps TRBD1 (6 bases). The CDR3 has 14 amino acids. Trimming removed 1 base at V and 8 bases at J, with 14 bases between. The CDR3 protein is CASSLVLGGRGYTF. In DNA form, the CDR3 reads TGTGCCAGCAGTTTAGTTTTGGGGGGCCGCGGCTACACCTTC.

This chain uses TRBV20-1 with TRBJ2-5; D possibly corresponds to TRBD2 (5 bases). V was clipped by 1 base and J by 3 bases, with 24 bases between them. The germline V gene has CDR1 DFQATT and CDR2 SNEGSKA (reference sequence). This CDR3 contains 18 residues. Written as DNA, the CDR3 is TGCAGTGCTAGAGCCCGTTATGAATCGGAGGAGTGGGAAGAGACCCAGTACTTC. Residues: CSARARYESEEWEETQYF.

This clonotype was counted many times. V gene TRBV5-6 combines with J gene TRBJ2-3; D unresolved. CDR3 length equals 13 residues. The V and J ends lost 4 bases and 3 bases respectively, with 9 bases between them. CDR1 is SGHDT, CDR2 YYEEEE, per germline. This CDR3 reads CASSRGRTDTQYF. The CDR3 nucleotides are TGTGCCAGCAGCCGCGGTAGAACAGATACGCAGTATTTT.

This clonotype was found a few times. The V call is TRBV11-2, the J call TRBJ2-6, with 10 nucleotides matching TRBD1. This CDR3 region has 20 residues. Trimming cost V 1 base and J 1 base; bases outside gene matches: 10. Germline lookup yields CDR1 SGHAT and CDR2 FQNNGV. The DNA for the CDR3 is TGTGCCAGCAGCTTAGTCTTGGTTGGGACAGGGGAATCTGGGGCCAACGTCCTGACTTTC. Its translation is CASSLVLVGTGESGANVLTF.

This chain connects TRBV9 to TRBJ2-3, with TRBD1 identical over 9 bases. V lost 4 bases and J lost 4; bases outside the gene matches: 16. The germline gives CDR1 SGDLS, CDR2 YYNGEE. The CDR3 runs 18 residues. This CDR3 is CASSLRPGTGTRADTQYF. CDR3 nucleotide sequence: TGTGCCAGCAGCCTCCGTCCCGGGACAGGGACGAGAGCAGATACGCAGTATTTT.

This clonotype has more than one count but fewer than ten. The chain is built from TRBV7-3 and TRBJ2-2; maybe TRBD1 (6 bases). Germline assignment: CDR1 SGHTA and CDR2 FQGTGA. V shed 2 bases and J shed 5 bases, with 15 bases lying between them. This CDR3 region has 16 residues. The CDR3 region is CASSLRGTTLTGELFF. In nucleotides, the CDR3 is TGTGCCAGCAGCTTACGAGGGACAACCCTAACCGGGGAGCTGTTTTTT. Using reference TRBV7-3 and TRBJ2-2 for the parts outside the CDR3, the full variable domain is GAGVSQTPSNKVTEKGKYVELRCDPISGHTALYWYRQSLGQGPEFLIYFQGTGAADDSGLPNDRFFAVRPEGSVSTLKIQRTERGDSAVYLCASSLRGTTLTGELFFGEGSRLTVL.